This entry describes one T cell receptor (beta chain). Its target antigen remains unknown. No quality values exist for individual bases; no much larger clone is one base distant. The data were obtained in a study of blood T cells in healthy people across ages (dated by TCRdb to between 2015 and 2016). As for the study more broadly: In model experiments, template switching captured about one uniquely barcoded TCR beta cDNA molecule for every two T cells. To track age-related changes in TCR beta repertoire diversity, the study relied on deep sequencing normalized with unique cDNA molecular identifiers. Four age groups were formed from the donors: young (average 16 years), middle-aged (approximately 41), aged (about 62) and long-lived (roughly 81). Two additional independent replicas of 1 million unique cDNA reads from the same blood draw were analyzed for two donors (one aged 18 to 29 and one aged 80 or older). Study-wide findings and limitations: Compared with the aged group, the long-lived group had more naive CD4+ T cells, fewer expanded clones and increased TCR diversity, suggesting age selection. Because profiling used bulk unsorted PBMCs, naive and antigen-experienced compartments could not be compared conclusively. A strong correlation was found between observed TCR beta diversity and the percentage of naive T cells measured by flow cytometry. Donor CMV infection status was unknown, potentially confounding age-related changes in expanded clonotypes. As age increased, observed TCR beta diversity per million T cells dropped in a roughly linear way, and a significant reduction was already evident by age 40. Estimates of total diversity from one million sequenced T cells were regarded as lower bounds and underestimates.

CDR1 SEHNR and CDR2 FQNEAQ are derived from the germline V gene (reference sequence). The germline ends are 12 bases apart after V is trimmed by 6 bases and J by 0 bases. Including the terminal cysteine and phenylalanine, the CDR3 comprises 15 residues. Just the 45-base CDR3 DNA is kept, in frame starting at base 1. The method behind the library was 5' RACE. Instrument used: Illumina HiSeq 2500. A second about 7 to 12 cycle PCR used a sample-barcoded 5' primer and a J-beta primer mix. Each TCR beta cDNA molecule received a unique molecular identifier from a template-switch 5' adaptor carrying 12 random nucleotides. Each sample yielded at least 3 million CDR3-containing paired-end reads. First-strand cDNA was synthesized from all RNA with the Mint cDNA synthesis kit, primed by a TRBC-specific oligonucleotide. After uracil-DNA glycosylase treatment, a first 18-cycle PCR used universal primers M1SS and BC2_uni_R on all cDNA. Processing in the source paper ran as follows. Normalization of each sample was performed by random selection of 1 million high-quality reads, each carrying a distinct molecular identifier. Instead of being binned into consensus sequences, reads with shared molecular identifiers were discarded. MiTCR, with a Q25 quality threshold and the strictest error-elimination algorithm, was used for CDR3 identification, clonotype clustering and error correction. A nonparametric unseen species model with Euler transformation was used to estimate a lower bound on total TCR beta diversity. TCRdb reprocessed the public reads (quality trimming at Q25 with fastp, clone calling with MiXCR) and kept in-frame beta chains. Rows merge per CDR3 protein into single entries with the most common DNA and genes. The authors' filters were not applied to this entry. The table for this sample lists 800,000 or so distinct CDR3 sequences; roughly 25% of them were counted only once. The top ten clonotypes cover more than 3% of the sample.

The donors were roughly 39 Caucasian individuals from Russia, aged 6 to 90 years, who were systemically healthy. About 9.1 milliliters of peripheral blood were collected from each donor into EDTA-treated Vacutainer tubes. Ficoll-Paque density-gradient centrifugation was used to isolate PBMCs, with at least 6 million per sample. Total RNA, at least 5 micrograms per sample, was extracted from PBMCs with Trizol reagent. Naive CD45RAhigh/CD27high T cell percentages were measured by flow cytometry on a PBMC aliquot from every donor. The same sample was also used in a study of T cells of mothers and their children. As that second paper reports: Nine systemically healthy Caucasian individuals, comprising three mothers and their six children, were included as donors. cDNA synthesis consumed the entire amount of extracted RNA, loaded at around 1.5 ug RNA in each 15 ul reaction. In the second PCR, sample barcodes and 2-4 random nucleotides were introduced via the M1S primer. Over 8.5 million TCR beta CDR3 reads were obtained for each mother, and some 3 million reads were obtained for each child. TCR recombination output is similarly shaped by thymic selection in related and unrelated pairs, with a minor effect exerted by inherited differences. Normalized repertoire overlap in related mother-child pairs was always slightly higher than in unrelated mother-child pairs, but the difference was never significant. No persistent microchimeric T cell clones were found, with a detection sensitivity of roughly 92 clones per million clonotypes. In the study, deep NGS was used to compare the TCR beta repertoires of mothers and children, and features distinguishing related mother-child pairs from unrelated individuals were sought. The mean age was around 40 +/- 4 years for the mothers and approximately 11 +/- 4 years for the children. After adapter ligation with NEBNext reagents, the libraries were sequenced on Illumina HiSeq 2000 with 100+100 nt paired-end reads. To prevent cross-contamination, the mother and child libraries were prepared a month apart and were sequenced in separate runs. Each donor had between roughly 450,000 and 2,300,000 distinct TCR beta clonotypes identified. Naive TCR beta clonotypes were estimated from low-frequency clonotypes matched to each donor's FACS-determined naive share, without sorting.

The sequencing sample was made of blood. The clonotype originates from a boy aged 10-17 years in good health. The V and J segments used are TRBV7-9 and TRBJ1-3; TRBD1 is perhaps the D gene, given 6 matching bases. The CDR3 region: CASSSQGGSGNTIYF. The bases read TGTGCCAGCAGTTCACAGGGTGGCTCTGGAAACACCATATATTTT.